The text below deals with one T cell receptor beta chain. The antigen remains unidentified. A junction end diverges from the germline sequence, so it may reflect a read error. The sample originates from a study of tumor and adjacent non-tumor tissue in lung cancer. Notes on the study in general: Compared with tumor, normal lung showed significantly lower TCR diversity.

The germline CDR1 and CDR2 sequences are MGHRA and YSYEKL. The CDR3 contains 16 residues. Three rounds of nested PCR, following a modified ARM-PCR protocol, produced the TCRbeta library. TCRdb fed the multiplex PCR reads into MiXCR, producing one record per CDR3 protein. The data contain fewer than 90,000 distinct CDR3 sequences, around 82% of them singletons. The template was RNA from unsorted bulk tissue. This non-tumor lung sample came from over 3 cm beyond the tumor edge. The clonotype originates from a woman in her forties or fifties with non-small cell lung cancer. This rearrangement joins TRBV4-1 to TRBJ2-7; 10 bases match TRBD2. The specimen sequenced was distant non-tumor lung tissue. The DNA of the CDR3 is TGCGCCAACAGCCATCAAGGACTAGCGGTCTCTTACGAGCAGTACTTC. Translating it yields CANSHQGLAVSYEQYF.